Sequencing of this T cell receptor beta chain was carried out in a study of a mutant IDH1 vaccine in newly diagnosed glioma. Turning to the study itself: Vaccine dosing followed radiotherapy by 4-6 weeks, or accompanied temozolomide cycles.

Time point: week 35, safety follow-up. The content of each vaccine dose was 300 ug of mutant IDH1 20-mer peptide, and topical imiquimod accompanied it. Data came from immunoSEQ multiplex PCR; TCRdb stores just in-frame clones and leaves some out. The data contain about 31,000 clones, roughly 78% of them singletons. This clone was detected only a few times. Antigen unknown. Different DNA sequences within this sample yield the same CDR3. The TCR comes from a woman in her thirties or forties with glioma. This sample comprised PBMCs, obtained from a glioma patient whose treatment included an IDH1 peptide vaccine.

For the CDR3, the DNA is TGTGCCAGCAGTGTTGAGGGAGGAAGCACTGAAGCTTTCTTT. This sequence encodes CASSVEGGSTEAFF. This rearrangement joins TRBV2 to TRBJ1-1, with D uncertain. The CDR3 covers 14 residues. V dropped 4 bases and J dropped 4 bases, with 13 bases sitting between them. Per the germline V gene, CDR1 is SNHLY and CDR2 is FYNNEI.